This T cell receptor (beta chain) was found in a study of T cell clones after liver transplantation. Looking at the study overall: Post-transplant blood was tracked for graft-donor-reactive T cell clones identified in a pre-transplant mixed lymphocyte reaction.

Sorting of unstimulated PBMCs yielded separate CD3+CD4+ and CD3+CD8+ fractions. Assay: immunoSEQ multiplex PCR; the TCRdb copy retains only in-frame clones and omits some. The data show tens of thousands of clones, with around 75% seen just once and around 32% held by the top ten. V was cut by 3 bases and J by 11 bases, with 17 bases left in between. The V gene's germline CDR1 is MDHEN and CDR2 SYDVKM. This CDR3 contains 15 residues. Study results and caveats: Small, mixed patient groups and varying post-transplant times limit these conclusions.

In regard to this clone: The antigen is unknown.

The clonotype originates from a human patient who received a liver transplant. Some T cells may trace back to the graft donor. This specimen was CD8+ T cells from blood, taken less than 70 months after liver transplant. This rearrangement joins TRBV28 to TRBJ1-6; TRBD1 might be the D (5 bases). The CDR3 loop is CASSLGAGFRAPLHF. The CDR3 nucleotides are TGTGCCAGCAGTTTGGGAGCAGGGTTTAGGGCACCCCTCCACTTT.